The subject of this entry is one TCR beta chain. Amplification of the TCR beta CDR3 (from genomic DNA) was done by two-round multiplex PCR. For every TRBV and TRBJ gene, a specific primer was used in first-round PCR. TCRdb reprocessed the multiplex PCR reads with MiXCR, giving one entry per CDR3 protein. This sample yields approximately 20,000 distinct CDR3 sequences, of which approximately 45% are seen a single time; 25% to 35% belongs to the top ten. This sample is part of a study of prognosis after radiotherapy for stage I lung cancer. This CDR3 spans 13 amino acids. V lost 5 bases and J 3 bases, leaving 10 bases between the germline ends. Germline V lookup: CDR1 MNHNS, CDR2 SASEGT.

The specimen comprised PBMCs, sampled before or after stereotactic body radiation therapy (not recorded which). The rearrangement joins TRBV6-1 to TRBJ1-1, with D perhaps matching TRBD1 (6 bases). This clonotype originated in a donor aged 50 or older with non-small cell lung cancer. CDR3 DNA sequence: TGTGCCAGCAGTCCGGACAGCCACACTGAAGCTTTCTTT. It encodes CASSPDSHTEAFF.